The 20 T cell receptor beta chains in this list originate from one sample, sequenced in a study of preoperative IRX-2 immunotherapy in early breast cancer. Profiling relied on immunoSEQ multiplex PCR, and the TCRdb table lists in-frame clones only, not all of them. The repertoire has 40,000 to 50,000 clones, approximately 77% of them found once; the top ten carry approximately 1.2%. Treatment here: preoperative locoregional IRX-2 cytokine immunotherapy. The sample consisted of tumor tissue, taken after IRX-2 immunotherapy. These receptors all come from a human donor with breast cancer.

The rearrangement joins TRBV7-5 to TRBJ2-1; TRBD2, the D gene given by the table, was not confirmed from the DNA. TRBV7-5 counts as a pseudogene. The CDR3 spans 15 residues. For the CDR3, the DNA is TGTGCCAGCAGCTTAAATAACTTTTCGGGCAATGAGCAGTTCTTC. Residues: CASSLNNFSGNEQFF.

This sequence joins TRBV7-1 and TRBJ1-5; D is ambiguous. TRBV7-1 is an open reading frame, and its role is uncertain. Trimming removed 4 bases at V and 4 bases at J, with 8 bases between. The CDR3 sequence is 13 residues long. The CDR3 bases are TGTGCCAGCAGCTTATCCCCGAATCAGCCCCAGCATTTT. Translating it yields CASSLSPNQPQHF.

The chain links TRBV19 to TRBJ2-2, with 9 bases matching TRBD1. The CDR3 is 16 amino acids. The junction had 4 bases not matched to a gene; V was cut back by 0 bases and J by 5 bases. Germline CDR1 and CDR2: LNHDA and SQIVND (reference sequence). This CDR3 is CASSIDTGTGTGELFF. The CDR3 region has the DNA TGTGCCAGTAGTATAGATACCGGGACAGGGACCGGGGAGCTGTTTTTT.

J is TRBJ2-7 and V is TRBV23-1, with D tentatively TRBD2 (5 bases). TRBV23-1 is designated an ORF whose function remains uncertain. V was shortened by 2 bases and J by 0 bases, with 20 bases between the two germline ends. The CDR3 has 18 residues. The CDR3 nucleotides are TGCGCCAGCAGTCAAAAATGGCGAGGCGGGCCCAACTCCTACGAGCAGTACTTC. Its translation is CASSQKWRGGPNSYEQYF.

There are a few counts of this clone. CDR3 sequence reads: CASSFGDNQPQHF. The CDR3 bases are TGTGCCAGCAGCTTCGGGGATAATCAGCCCCAGCATTTT. The chain has TRBV7-1 and TRBJ1-5; D is uncertain. TRBV7-1 is an ORF, with its function uncertain. There are 13 residues in the CDR3. Between the trimmed V and J ends, which lost 4 bases and 4 bases, there was a span of 8 bases.

The rearrangement links TRBV28 to TRBJ2-3; TRBD2 matches 14 bases. The CDR3 runs to 17 residues. CDR1 and CDR2 from the germline V gene are MDHEN and SYDVKM. V shed 6 bases and J 5 bases; nucleotides not matched to a gene: 10. For the CDR3, the DNA is TGTGCCAGCAGCGCCGGGACTAGCGGGAGCCTGGGAGATACGCAGTATTTT. Translation: CASSAGTSGSLGDTQYF.

This clone occurred once. Written as DNA, the CDR3 is TGTGCCAGTAGTATTTGGGACACTTCCCAAGAGACCCAGTACTTC. Protein: CASSIWDTSQETQYF. The V gene is TRBV19, the J gene TRBJ2-5, with TRBD1 as a possible D gene (6 bases). The CDR3 is 15 residues long. Between the trimmed V and J ends, which lost 3 bases and 1 base, there was a span of 12 bases. Germline CDR1 is LNHDA and CDR2 is SQIVND (reference sequence).

The chain combines TRBV6-8 with TRBJ1-5; D might be TRBD1 (5 bases). Germline V lookup: CDR1 MNHGY, CDR2 SAAAGT. CDR3 length: 16 amino acids. V was cut by 6 bases and J by 6 bases, with 21 bases left in between. The CDR3 reads CASSHTNQGGSQPQHF. CDR3 DNA: TGTGCCAGCAGCCACACGAATCAGGGTGGGAGTCAGCCCCAGCATTTT.

This chain joins TRBV19 and TRBJ1-1; D remains unclear. Germline CDR1 and CDR2: LNHDA and SQIVND (reference sequence). The V gene lost 3 bases and the J gene lost 4 bases, with 12 bases spanning the gap. The CDR3 totals 14 residues. The CDR3 reads CASSIRLAGTEAFF. CDR3 coding DNA: TGTGCCAGTAGTATCCGCCTTGCGGGCACTGAAGCTTTCTTT.

The chain couples TRBV29-1 to TRBJ2-7, with D unclear. V was cut by 3 bases and J by 1 base, with 13 bases left in between. From germline, CDR1 is SQVTM and CDR2 ANQGSEA. CDR3 length equals 14 residues. The CDR3 protein is CSVDAGSRSYEQYF. For the CDR3, the DNA is TGCAGCGTTGATGCAGGCTCAAGATCCTACGAGCAGTACTTC.

The chain employs TRBV19 and TRBJ1-5; a possible D gene is TRBD1 (6 bases). The CDR3 covers 14 residues. V lost 9 bases and J lost 5, with 17 bases in between. Germline V gives CDR1 LNHDA, CDR2 SQIVND (reference sequence). The CDR3: CASAHAGGDQPQHF. CDR3 bases: TGTGCCAGCGCACACGCGGGGGGCGATCAGCCCCAGCATTTT.

The CDR3 reads CASSDSRNTEAFF. CDR3 bases: TGTGCCAGTAGCGACAGTAGGAACACTGAAGCTTTCTTT. The chain combines TRBV19 with TRBJ1-1; D may be TRBD1 (5 bases). V was clipped by 6 bases and J by 1 base, with 9 bases between them. This CDR3 is 13 amino acids long. CDR1 LNHDA and CDR2 SQIVND come from the germline V gene (reference sequence).

V usage is TRBV5-1 and J usage is TRBJ1-6; 8 nucleotides align to TRBD1. This CDR3 has 17 amino acids. J was trimmed by 3 bases and V by 2 bases; bases with no gene match: 7. Per the germline V gene, CDR1 is SGHRS and CDR2 is YFSETQ. Here the CDR3 DNA reads TGCGCCAGCAGCTTCGGACAGGGATCAGGCTATAATTCACCCCTCCACTTT. Its translation is CASSFGQGSGYNSPLHF.

This clone was observed a handful of times. The chain uses TRBV10-2 and TRBJ2-1; D is ambiguous. CDR3 length: 14 residues. CDR1 is WSHSY, CDR2 SAAADI, per germline. The V end was cut by 2 bases, the J end by 2 bases, with 7 bases between. CDR3 region: CASSENSPYNEQFF. The CDR3 DNA reads as TGCGCCAGCAGTGAGAACAGCCCCTACAATGAGCAGTTCTTC.

For the CDR3, the DNA is TGTGCCTGGAGTCAGACAGGCGAAGAGACCCAGTACTTC. Protein: CAWSQTGEETQYF. The chain couples TRBV30 to TRBJ2-5, with D tentatively TRBD1 (6 bases). The CDR3 runs 13 residues. Germline loops: CDR1 GTSNPN, CDR2 SVGIG (reference sequence). The V and J ends lost 2 bases and 3 bases respectively, with 10 bases between them.

Concerning this clone: Compared with germline, one end of the junction differs, possibly owing to a read error. Because a base is unread or ambiguous, its residue is represented by X. This rearrangement joins TRBV11-3 to TRBJ1-3; D gene unclear. The germline V gene has CDR1 SGHNT and CDR2 YENEEA. This CDR3 comprises 15 residues. CDR3 sequence (DNA): TGTGCCAGCAGCCATCAGGCAGGCTCTGGAAAYACCATATATTTT. The encoded protein is CASSHQAGSGXTIYF. The whole CDR3 protein is CASSHQAGSGNTIYF. Full variable domain (rest looked up from reference TRBV11-3 and TRBJ1-3): EAGVVQSPRYKIIEKKQPVAFWCNPISGHNTLYWYLQNLGQGPELLIRYENEEAVDDSQLPKDRFSAERLKGVDSTLKIQPAELGDSAVYLCASSHQAGSGNTIYFGEGSWLTVV.

For this clone: At one boundary the junction diverges from the germline segment, which might be a read error. The chain is built from TRBV7-1 and TRBJ2-3; 7 nucleotides agree with TRBD1. TRBV7-1 falls under the ORF class, with uncertain function. The CDR3 is 14 amino acids. DNA of the CDR3: TGTACCAGCAGCTTAGACAGGGACACAGATACGCAGTATTTT. Protein sequence: CTSSLDRDTDTQYF.

The gene calls are TRBV29-1 and TRBJ1-1; a weak D match, TRBD1 (5 bases). The CDR3 loop spans 14 amino acids. V lost 1 base and J 3 bases, leaving 12 bases between the germline ends. Germline V gene sequence: CDR1 SQVTM, CDR2 ANQGSEA. CDR3 loop: CSVEVGGGYTEAFF. CDR3 nucleotides: TGCAGCGTTGAAGTTGGCGGGGGTTACACTGAAGCTTTCTTT.

This clone was seen just once. The chain recombines TRBV19 with TRBJ1-5; D might be TRBD1 (5 bases). The CDR3 is 12 amino acids. The V end was cut by 7 bases, the J end by 7 bases, with 11 bases between. CDR1 is LNHDA and CDR2 is SQIVND in the germline V gene (reference sequence). DNA for the CDR3: TGTGCCAGTACTGGCCGGGACCAGCCCCAGCATTTT. It is translated as CASTGRDQPQHF. The entire variable domain, with the rest obtained from reference TRBV19 and TRBJ1-5, is as follows: DGGITQSPKYLFRKEGQNVTLSCEQNLNHDAMYWYRQDPGQGLRLIYYSQIVNDFQKGDIAEGYSVSREKKESFPLTVTSAQKNPTAFYLCASTGRDQPQHFGDGTRLSIL.

J is TRBJ1-6 and V is TRBV19; perhaps TRBD1 as D (6 bases). V was shortened by 5 bases and J by 12 bases, with 17 bases between the two germline ends. The germline V gene encodes CDR1 LNHDA and CDR2 SQIVND (reference sequence). The length of the CDR3 is 14 residues. The CDR3: CASSLPGQTLPLHF. CDR3 nucleotides: TGTGCCAGTAGTCTCCCGGGACAAACTTTACCCCTCCACTTT.